This T cell receptor beta chain was sequenced for a study of T cells in women clearing cervical HPV infection. The overall study: Control women cleared a single incident HPV16 infection within 12 months. Blood came at first lesion visit for cases, post-clearance for controls. Study-wide findings and caveats: TRBV6-7 abundance was lower in cases than controls (about 0.099% versus 0.16%).

A note on this clone: Antigen: not known. The read is 3 residues too short to cover the CDR3 end, so that end is filled in from the germline J gene.

The CDR3 contains 16 residues. The V and J ends lost 1 base and 1 base, in that order; junction bases with no gene match: 7. CDR1 DFQATT and CDR2 SNEGSKA come from the germline V gene (reference sequence). Each participant carried one incident cervical HPV16 infection only. Sequencing used immunoSEQ multiplex PCR; TCRdb keeps in-frame clones, though not all of them. Its table records 15,000 or so clones. This TCR came from a woman between 18 and 75 years old with a cervical HPV16 infection that either progressed to CIN3+ or cleared (not recorded which). Sequenced: blood buffy coat. The chain links TRBV20-1 to TRBJ2-4, with TRBD1 matching over 7 bases. The part of the CDR3 DNA that was read is TGCAGTGCTAGAGCGGACAGGTCCCCCGCCAAAAACATT. Translating it yields CSARADRSPAKNI. The full-length CDR3 reads as CSARADRSPAKNIQYF.